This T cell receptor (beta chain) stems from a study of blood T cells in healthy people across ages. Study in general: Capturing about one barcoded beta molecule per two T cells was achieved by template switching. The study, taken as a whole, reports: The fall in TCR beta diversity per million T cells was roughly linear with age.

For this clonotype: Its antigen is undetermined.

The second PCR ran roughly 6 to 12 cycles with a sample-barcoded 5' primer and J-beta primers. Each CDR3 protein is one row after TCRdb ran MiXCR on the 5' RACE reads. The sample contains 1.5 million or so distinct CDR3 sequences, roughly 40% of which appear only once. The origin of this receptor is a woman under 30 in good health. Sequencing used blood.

CDR3 bases: TGCGCCAGCAGGACGGACAGAGCCGACGAGCAGTACTTC. Its translation is CASRTDRADEQYF. V is TRBV5-1 and J is TRBJ2-7; D perhaps matches TRBD1 (6 bases). V lost 5 bases, J lost 5 bases, and 14 bases lay in between. Germline-derived CDR1 and CDR2 are SGHRS and YFSETQ. The CDR3 is 13 residues long. Full variable domain (missing parts from reference TRBV5-1 and TRBJ2-7): KAGVTQTPRYLIKTRGQQVTLSCSPISGHRSVSWYQQTPGQGLQFLFEYFSETQRNKGNFPGRFSGRQFSNSRSEMNVSTLELGDSALYLCASRTDRADEQYFGPGTRLTVT.